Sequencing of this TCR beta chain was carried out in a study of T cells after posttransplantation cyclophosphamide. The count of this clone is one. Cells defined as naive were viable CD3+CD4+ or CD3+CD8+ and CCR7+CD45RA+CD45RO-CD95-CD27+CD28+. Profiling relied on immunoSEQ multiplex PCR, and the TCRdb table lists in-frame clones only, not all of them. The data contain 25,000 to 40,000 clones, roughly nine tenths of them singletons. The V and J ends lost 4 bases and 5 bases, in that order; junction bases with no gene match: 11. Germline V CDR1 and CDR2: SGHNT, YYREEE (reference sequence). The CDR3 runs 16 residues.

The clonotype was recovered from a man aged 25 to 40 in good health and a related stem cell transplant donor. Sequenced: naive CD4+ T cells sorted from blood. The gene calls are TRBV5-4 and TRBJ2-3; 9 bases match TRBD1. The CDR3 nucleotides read TGTGCCAGCAGCCCCAAACAGGGGGCAGGGTTAGATACGCAGTATTTT. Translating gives CASSPKQGAGLDTQYF.